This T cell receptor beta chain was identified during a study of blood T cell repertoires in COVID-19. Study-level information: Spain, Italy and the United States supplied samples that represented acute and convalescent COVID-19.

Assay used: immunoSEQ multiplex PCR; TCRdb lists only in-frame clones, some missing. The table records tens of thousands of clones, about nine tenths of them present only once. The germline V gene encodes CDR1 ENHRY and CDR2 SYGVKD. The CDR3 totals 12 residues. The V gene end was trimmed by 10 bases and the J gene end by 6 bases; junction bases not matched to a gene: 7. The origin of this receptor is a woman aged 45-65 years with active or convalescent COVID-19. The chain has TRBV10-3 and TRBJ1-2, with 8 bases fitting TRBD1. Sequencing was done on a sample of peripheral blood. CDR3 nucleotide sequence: TGTGCCAGCACACTGACAGGGGATGGCTACACCTTC. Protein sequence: CASTLTGDGYTF.